The following is a T cell receptor beta chain sequence with its context. Antigen: not known. The germline V gene encodes CDR1 SEHNR and CDR2 FQNEAQ (reference sequence). Trimming stripped 1 base from V and 7 bases from J, with 11 bases between. The CDR3 extends over 15 amino acids. Using immunoSEQ multiplex PCR, the repertoire was profiled, and TCRdb retains in-frame clones only, with some absent. The data hold some 250,000 clones, with 88% observed a single time. The treatment was: around 19 received Ad26.COV2.S at low or high dose, single or two shots; about five received placebo; per-sample allocation not given. The samples date from day 63 after the first vaccine or placebo injection. The data derive from a study of Ad26.COV2.S vaccination and SARS-CoV-2 variants. Overall study: Among those in the COV1001 Ad26.COV2.S trial arm was the donor. Points from the study as a whole: TCR breadth and depth estimates may have understated total T cell responses. While placebo recipients had lower spike-specific TCR breadth, vaccine recipients had more.

Sequences were derived from peripheral blood, sampled in a trial of Ad26.COV2.S vaccine versus placebo. This clonotype was sampled from a person aged 18-65 years who received the Ad26.COV2.S COVID-19 vaccine or a placebo. The V call is TRBV7-9, the J call TRBJ1-6, with D possibly being TRBD1 (5 bases). CDR3 in DNA: TGTGCCAGCAGCTTAGTCCGGGGACCGAATTCACCCCTCCACTTT. Amino acids: CASSLVRGPNSPLHF.